The clone carrying this T cell receptor (beta chain) has only a few counts. The target antigen is unknown. Every isolated RNA sample was fully reverse transcribed, so sequencing captured expressed TCRB transcripts. Profiling relied on immunoSEQ multiplex PCR, and the TCRdb table lists in-frame clones only, not all of them. The sample records hundreds of thousands of clones, 10% to 15% being singletons. The sample originates from a study of beta chain features in type 1 diabetes. Study outcomes and limitations: Since sequencing was performed on cDNA, cells with high TCR expression could be over-represented. Reduced insertions and increased deletions marked VDJ junctions in type 1 diabetes patients. Type 1 diabetes patients had TCRB CDR3s that were shorter (moderately but significantly so) in all four CD4+ subsets.

The sample taken for sequencing was naive CD4+ T cells from blood. The receptor comes from a young woman with type 1 diabetes.

The CDR3 is CASSPVGQSTRGETQYF. The CDR3, as DNA: TGTGCCAGCAGCCCAGTGGGACAGTCCACCCGGGGGGAGACCCAGTACTTC. The J gene is TRBJ2-5, the V gene TRBV11-2, with D perhaps TRBD1 (7 bases). Germline CDR1 reads SGHAT; CDR2 reads FQNNGV. The CDR3 covers 17 residues. The V gene lost 5 bases and the J gene lost 5 bases, with 24 bases spanning the gap.